The 29 T cell receptor beta chains given below trace back to one sample, sequenced in a study of cytotoxic CD8 clonotypes in ibrutinib-treated CLL. Produced via immunoSEQ multiplex PCR; TCRdb's table is partial and in-frame only. The table includes 45,000 or so clones, 60% to 75% detected once. Specimen: PBMCs, collected after 12 months of ibrutinib treatment. These receptor sequences come from a human donor with chronic lymphocytic leukemia.

The J gene is TRBJ1-4, the V gene TRBV7-2; D not resolved. V lost 2 bases to trimming and J lost 0 bases, with 4 bases between them. CDR1 and CDR2 (germline): SGHTA, FQGNSA. The CDR3 contains 14 residues. CDR3: CASSLSTTNEKLFF. The CDR3 DNA follows: TGTGCCAGCAGCTTATCCACAACTAATGAAAAACTGTTTTTT.

The chain has TRBV30 and TRBJ1-1; TRBD1 agrees at 8 bases. The trim removed 2 bases at V and 5 bases at J, leaving 10 bases unmatched. Germline V gene lookup returns CDR1 GTSNPN and CDR2 SVGIG (reference sequence). The CDR3 is made up of 15 amino acids. CDR3 region: CAWSNAGQGRTEAFF. DNA of the CDR3: TGTGCCTGGAGTAACGCTGGACAGGGAAGGACTGAAGCTTTCTTT.

The chain couples TRBV2 to TRBJ2-4, with 10 bases identical to TRBD1. Germline-derived CDR1 and CDR2 are SNHLY and FYNNEI. This CDR3 spans 13 amino acids. Losses at the gene ends were 7 bases for V and 9 bases for J; bases not matched to a gene: 6. The CDR3 coding sequence is TGTGCCAGCACTCCCCGGGACAGGGGCATTCAGTACTTC. Its translation: CASTPRDRGIQYF.

The chain carries TRBV14 and TRBJ2-1, with 11 bases that match TRBD1. Germline V gives CDR1 SGHDN, CDR2 FVKESK. The CDR3 totals 17 residues. V was clipped by 3 bases and J by 3 bases; unmatched bases: 7. The CDR3 spells CASSQYTGTGGYNEQFF. DNA of the CDR3: TGTGCCAGCAGCCAGTACACCGGGACAGGGGGCTACAATGAGCAGTTCTTC. Filled out from reference TRBV14 and TRBJ2-1, the complete variable domain reads EAGVTQFPSHSVIEKGQTVTLRCDPISGHDNLYWYRRVMGKEIKFLLHFVKESKQDESGMPNNRFLAERTGGTYSTLKVQPAELEDSGVYFCASSQYTGTGGYNEQFFGPGTRLTVL.

J is TRBJ1-4 and V is TRBV5-5; 8 nucleotides line up with TRBD1. With V trimmed by 3 bases and J by 7 bases, 11 bases remained unmatched. This CDR3 has 16 amino acids. Germline V gives CDR1 SGHKS, CDR2 YYEKEE (reference sequence). The CDR3 DNA reads TGTGCCAGCAGCTCTGGACAGGGCTCGGCGGTTGAAAAACTGTTTTTT. It yields the protein CASSSGQGSAVEKLFF.

This sequence joins TRBV9 and TRBJ2-1, with 13 bases that match TRBD2. With 2 bases clipped from V and 6 bases from J, the junction kept 8 bases outside the gene matches. Germline-derived CDR1 and CDR2 are SGDLS and YYNGEE. The CDR3 totals 17 residues. Here the CDR3 DNA reads TGTGCCAGCAGCGTCCTTGGACTAGCGGGAGAAGGCAATGAGCAGTTCTTC. It is translated as CASSVLGLAGEGNEQFF.

The chain uses TRBV5-1 and TRBJ2-1; D possibly matches TRBD1 or TRBD2 (5 bases each). The CDR3 has 16 residues. Germline CDR1 is SGHRS and CDR2 is YFSETQ. The V end lost 4 bases, the J end lost 8 bases, and 22 bases lay between the germline ends. CDR3 nucleotide sequence: TGCGCCAGCAGCCTTTCAATTTCCGGGACCCCCCATGAGCAGTTCTTC. Protein: CASSLSISGTPHEQFF.

The chain is built from TRBV5-1 and TRBJ2-7, with a tentative D call TRBD2 (6 bases). Germline CDR1 SGHRS, CDR2 YFSETQ. CDR3 length: 14 amino acids. V shed 5 bases and J shed 2 bases, with 14 bases lying between them. In DNA, the CDR3 is TGCGCCAGCAGGACGTCAGCGGGTCCCTACGAGCAGTACTTC. It codes for CASRTSAGPYEQYF.

The count of this clone is one. The rearrangement uses TRBV10-3 and TRBJ2-5, with 7 bases aligning to TRBD1. The trim removed 10 bases at V and 1 base at J, leaving 12 bases unmatched. Germline V gives CDR1 ENHRY, CDR2 SYGVKD. This CDR3 region has 15 residues. Here the CDR3 DNA reads TGTGCCACCGCCCCAGGACAGGAAATCCAAGAGACCCAGTACTTC. Translated, it gives CATAPGQEIQETQYF.

V is TRBV19 and J is TRBJ2-3, with D uncertain. Per the germline V gene, CDR1 is LNHDA and CDR2 is SQIVND (reference sequence). V lost 3 bases, J lost 0 bases, and 10 bases lay in between. The CDR3 is 15 residues long. CDR3 amino acids: CASSILGSSTDTQYF. The CDR3 DNA follows: TGTGCCAGTAGTATTCTAGGCAGCAGCACAGATACGCAGTATTTT.

The chain joins TRBV7-2 to TRBJ2-3; D might be TRBD1 (6 bases). The CDR3 contains 15 residues. CDR1 and CDR2 from the germline V gene are SGHTA and FQGNSA. Between the trimmed V and J ends, which lost 3 bases and 0 bases, there was a span of 10 bases. Written as DNA, the CDR3 is TGTGCCAGCAGCTTTCAGGGGCTGAGCACAGATACGCAGTATTTT. Translation gives CASSFQGLSTDTQYF.

The V call is TRBV20-1, the J call TRBJ1-3; unclear D gene. Germline V gives CDR1 DFQATT, CDR2 SNEGSKA (reference sequence). This CDR3 has 11 amino acids. V lost 5 bases to trimming and J lost 5 bases, with 7 bases between them. Here the CDR3 reads CSAENRNTIYF. The CDR3 bases are TGCAGTGCTGAGAATCGAAACACCATATATTTT.

This chain joins TRBV30 and TRBJ1-2; D possibly corresponds to TRBD1 (6 bases). The CDR3 consists of 14 residues. V gave up 2 bases and J gave up 2 bases, with 12 bases separating them. Germline assignment: CDR1 GTSNPN and CDR2 SVGIG (reference sequence). This chain's CDR3 is CAWSFRGGNYGYTF. In DNA, the CDR3 is TGTGCCTGGAGTTTCCGAGGGGGGAACTATGGCTACACCTTC.

The chain recombines TRBV12-2 with TRBJ1-3. TRBV12-2 is shown as a pseudogene. The CDR3 loop spans 13 amino acids. The CDR3: CASRFRVWKHIYF. The CDR3 bases are TGTGCAAGTCGCTTCAGAGTATGGAAACACATATATTTT.

V gene TRBV4-1 combines with J gene TRBJ2-7; 9 bases map to TRBD2. The germline V gene has CDR1 MGHRA and CDR2 YSYEKL. CDR3 length: 16 residues. J lost 9 bases, V lost 0 bases, and 12 bases had no gene match. CDR3: CASSQDWLAGPVVQYF. The CDR3 DNA follows: TGCGCCAGCAGCCAAGATTGGCTAGCGGGACCTGTCGTGCAGTACTTC.

The chain links TRBV5-1 to TRBJ2-7, with 14 bases lining up with TRBD2. The CDR3 is made up of 15 amino acids. CDR1 is SGHRS and CDR2 is YFSETQ in the germline V gene. V shed 7 bases and J 1 base; nucleotides not matched to a gene: 4. Here the CDR3 DNA reads TGCGCCAGCGGGACTAGCGGGAGCAAGTCCTACGAGCAGTACTTC. It encodes CASGTSGSKSYEQYF.

V and J are TRBV6-1 and TRBJ1-1; 9 nucleotides match TRBD1. Trimming removed 7 bases from V and 4 bases from J; junction bases left unmatched: 10. Germline loops: CDR1 MNHNS, CDR2 SASEGT. The CDR3 consists of 15 residues. CDR3: CASIPDRGVFTEAFF. Written as DNA, the CDR3 is TGTGCCAGCATTCCGGACAGGGGTGTCTTCACTGAAGCTTTCTTT.

The V call is TRBV7-8, the J call TRBJ2-2; tentatively, D is TRBD1 (6 bases). V was shortened by 2 bases and J by 4 bases, with 14 bases between the two germline ends. Looked up from germline, CDR1 is SGHVS and CDR2 is FQNEAQ. The CDR3 sequence is 16 residues long. The CDR3 DNA reads TGTGCCAGCAGCTTATTGCCAGGGGCGGTCACCGGGGAGCTGTTTTTT. Translating it yields CASSLLPGAVTGELFF.

A few counts support this clone. The rearrangement uses TRBV5-4 and TRBJ2-5, with D possibly called TRBD1 or TRBD2 (5 bases each). The germline V and J ends were trimmed by 0 bases and 5 bases, with 8 bases remaining between them. The CDR3 contains 13 residues. CDR1 is SGHNT and CDR2 is YYREEE in the germline V gene (reference sequence). CDR3 protein: CASSLGGEETQYF. CDR3 DNA sequence: TGTGCCAGCAGCTTGGGAGGGGAGGAGACCCAGTACTTC.

The rearrangement uses TRBV2 and TRBJ1-3, with unresolved D. V dropped 0 bases and J dropped 0 bases, with 9 bases sitting between them. Germline loops: CDR1 SNHLY, CDR2 FYNNEI. The CDR3 has 16 amino acids. CDR3 coding DNA: TGTGCCAGCAGTGAAGCAGGCGCTCTCTCTGGAAACACCATATATTTT. It is translated as CASSEAGALSGNTIYF.

The chain combines TRBV5-6 with TRBJ2-5; TRBD2 matches at 7 bases. This CDR3 spans 14 amino acids. Germline loops: CDR1 SGHDT, CDR2 YYEEEE. The V segment lost 0 bases and the J segment 11 bases; nucleotides outside the gene matches: 10. The DNA of the CDR3 is TGTGCCAGCAGCTTGGCCTTGCGACCGCGGGAGCAGTACTTC. Translating it yields CASSLALRPREQYF.

V usage is TRBV5-4 and J usage is TRBJ2-1; D possibly corresponds to TRBD2 (6 bases). The V and J ends lost 2 bases and 13 bases respectively, with 13 bases between them. The CDR3 extends over 12 amino acids. Germline-derived CDR1 and CDR2 are SGHNT and YYREEE (reference sequence). The CDR3: CASSFEGLQQFF. CDR3 DNA: TGTGCCAGCAGCTTCGAGGGACTTCAACAGTTCTTC.

The chain uses TRBV6-6 and TRBJ1-1; no clear D. The V gene lost 4 bases and the J gene lost 3 bases, with 3 bases spanning the gap. Germline V gives CDR1 MNHNY, CDR2 SVGAGI (reference sequence). The CDR3 is made up of 11 amino acids. For the CDR3, the DNA is TGTGCCAGCAGTTTCGACACTGAAGCTTTCTTT. Translation: CASSFDTEAFF.

The chain carries TRBV7-2 and TRBJ2-7; D uncertain. The length of the CDR3 is 15 residues. CDR1 SGHTA and CDR2 FQGNSA come from the germline V gene. Trimming cost V 1 base and J 1 base, with 11 bases left between them. The CDR3 reads CASSLGPLRSYEQYF. CDR3 in DNA: TGTGCCAGCAGCTTAGGTCCACTCCGTTCCTACGAGCAGTACTTC.

In DNA form, the CDR3 reads TGTGCCAGCACCCCGCGATTGGTTATGAACACTGAAGCTTTCTTT. It encodes CASTPRLVMNTEAFF. The chain employs TRBV28 and TRBJ1-1; D uncertain. Trimming shortened V by 7 bases and J by 0 bases, and 15 bases separated the two germline ends. The CDR3 contains 15 residues. CDR1 MDHEN and CDR2 SYDVKM come from the germline V gene.

This clone was counted a single time. This chain connects TRBV18 to TRBJ1-2; D is undetermined. V lost 2 bases to trimming and J lost 1 base, with 8 bases between them. CDR1 and CDR2 (germline): KGHSH, LQKENI. This CDR3 is 14 amino acids long. The CDR3 sequence: CASSPNADNYGYTF. Here the CDR3 DNA reads TGTGCCAGCTCACCAAACGCAGATAACTATGGCTACACCTTC.

The rearrangement uses TRBV6-5 and TRBJ2-2; 7 bases are shared with TRBD1. The CDR3 extends over 15 amino acids. The germline V gene encodes CDR1 MNHEY and CDR2 SVGAGI. V lost 5 bases to trimming and J lost 6 bases; unmatched junction nucleotides: 9. The CDR3 region is CASSTWDSGAGELFF. CDR3 bases: TGTGCCAGCAGTACGTGGGACAGTGGAGCCGGGGAGCTGTTTTTT.

This chain links TRBV7-9 with TRBJ2-7; D unclear. Germline lookup yields CDR1 SEHNR and CDR2 FQNEAQ (reference sequence). The V end lost 5 bases, the J end lost 9 bases, and 11 bases lay between the germline ends. This CDR3 has 11 amino acids. The CDR3 DNA reads as TGTGCCAGCAGCACCCCAATCGGGCAGTACTTC. Translation gives CASSTPIGQYF.

J is TRBJ2-3 and V is TRBV7-2; D remains unclear. The CDR3 consists of 13 residues. Trimming cost V 1 base and J 6 bases, with 8 bases left between them. The germline CDR1 and CDR2 sequences are SGHTA and FQGNSA. CDR3 nucleotide sequence: TGTGCCAGCAGCTTAGGTTCTCAGGATACGCAGTATTTT. This translates into CASSLGSQDTQYF.